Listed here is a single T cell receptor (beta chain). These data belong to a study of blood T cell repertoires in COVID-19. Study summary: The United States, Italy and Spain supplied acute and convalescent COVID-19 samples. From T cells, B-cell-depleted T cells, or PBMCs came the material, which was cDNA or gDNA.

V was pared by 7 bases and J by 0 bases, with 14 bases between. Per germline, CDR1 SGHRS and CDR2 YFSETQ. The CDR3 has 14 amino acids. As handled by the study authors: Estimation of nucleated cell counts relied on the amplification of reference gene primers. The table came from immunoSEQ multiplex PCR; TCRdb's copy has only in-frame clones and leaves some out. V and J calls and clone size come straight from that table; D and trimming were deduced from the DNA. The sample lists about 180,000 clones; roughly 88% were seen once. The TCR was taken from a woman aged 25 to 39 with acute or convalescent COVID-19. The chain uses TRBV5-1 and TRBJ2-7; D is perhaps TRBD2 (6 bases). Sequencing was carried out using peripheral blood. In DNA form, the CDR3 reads TGCGCCAGCGGACCCGGGGGAACCTCCTACGAGCAGTACTTC. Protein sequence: CASGPGGTSYEQYF.